Below, one TCR beta chain is given with its context. Germline lookup yields CDR1 GTSNPN and CDR2 SVGIG (reference sequence). Trimming removed 8 bases at V and 4 bases at J, with 14 bases between. This CDR3 has 12 amino acids. The sample originates from a study of tumor-infiltrating lymphocytes in localized non-small cell lung cancer. Repertoires were generated with immunoSEQ multiplex PCR, while TCRdb's copy carries only in-frame clones and drops some. The sample contains about 13,000 clones, 60% to 80% of which appear only once. The V and J genes are TRBV30 and TRBJ1-2; possibly TRBD1 for D (5 bases). This TCR derives from a human donor with non-small cell lung cancer. The sample was uninvolved lung tissue not adjacent to the tumor. The CDR3 sequence: CAGRDGGYGYTF. CDR3 nucleotide sequence: TGTGCCGGTAGGGACGGGGGCTATGGCTACACCTTC.